This T cell receptor beta chain was sequenced in a study of T-cell memory formation after mild COVID-19. CDR1 is SGHVS, CDR2 FQNEAQ, per germline. The CDR3 sequence is 14 residues long. Trimming shortened V by 5 bases and J by 3 bases, and 13 bases separated the two germline ends. TCRdb passed the 5' RACE reads through MiXCR, listing each CDR3 protein once. The table records hundreds of thousands of distinct CDR3 sequences, about 20% of them present only once. This clonotype was recorded a few times. Sequenced input: PBMCs or a T cell subset sorted from them (not recorded which). J is TRBJ1-1 and V is TRBV7-8; D unclear. The receptor was derived from an adult woman who had mild COVID-19 (a few samples of this study predate the infection). Cell type and time point are not known. CDR3 nucleotide sequence: TGTGCCAGCAGCGAGCCCGGGATGGACACTGAAGCTTTCTTT. Translated, it gives CASSEPGMDTEAFF.